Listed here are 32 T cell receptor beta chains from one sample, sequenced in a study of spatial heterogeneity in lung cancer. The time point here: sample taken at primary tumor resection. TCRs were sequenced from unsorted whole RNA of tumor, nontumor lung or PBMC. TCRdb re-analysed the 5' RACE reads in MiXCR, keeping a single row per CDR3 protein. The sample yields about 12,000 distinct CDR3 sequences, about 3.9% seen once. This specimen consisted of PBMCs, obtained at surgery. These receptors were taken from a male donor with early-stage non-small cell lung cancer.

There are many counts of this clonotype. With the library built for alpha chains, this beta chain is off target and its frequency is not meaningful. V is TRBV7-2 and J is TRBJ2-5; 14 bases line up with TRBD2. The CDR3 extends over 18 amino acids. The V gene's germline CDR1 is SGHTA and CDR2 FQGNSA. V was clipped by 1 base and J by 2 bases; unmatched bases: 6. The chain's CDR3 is CASSLVGLAGVRQETQYF. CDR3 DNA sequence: TGTGCCAGCAGCTTAGTGGGACTAGCGGGAGTTAGGCAAGAGACCCAGTACTTC.

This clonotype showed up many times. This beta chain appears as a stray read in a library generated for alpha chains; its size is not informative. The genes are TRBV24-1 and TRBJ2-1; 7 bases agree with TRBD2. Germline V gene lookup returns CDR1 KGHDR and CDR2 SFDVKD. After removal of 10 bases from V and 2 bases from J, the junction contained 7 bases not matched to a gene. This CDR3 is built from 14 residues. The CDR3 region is CATGEGRAYNEQFF. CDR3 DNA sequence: TGTGCCACTGGGGAGGGACGGGCCTACAATGAGCAGTTCTTC.

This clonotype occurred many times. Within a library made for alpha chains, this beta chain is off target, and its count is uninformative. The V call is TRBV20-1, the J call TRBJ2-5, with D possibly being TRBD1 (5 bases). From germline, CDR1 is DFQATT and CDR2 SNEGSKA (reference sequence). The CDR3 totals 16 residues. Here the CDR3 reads CSPTLPPQGQQETQYF. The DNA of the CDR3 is TGCAGCCCGACTCTTCCCCCCCAGGGCCAACAAGAGACCCAGTACTTC.

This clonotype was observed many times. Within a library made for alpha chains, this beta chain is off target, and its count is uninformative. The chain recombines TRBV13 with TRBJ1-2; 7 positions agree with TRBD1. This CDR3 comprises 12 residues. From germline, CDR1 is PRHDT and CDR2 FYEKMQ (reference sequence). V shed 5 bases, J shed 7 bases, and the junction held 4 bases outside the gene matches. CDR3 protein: CASSPRQGGYTF. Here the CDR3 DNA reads TGTGCCAGCAGCCCTAGACAGGGTGGCTACACCTTC. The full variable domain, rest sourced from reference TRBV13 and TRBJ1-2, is AAGVIQSPRHLIKEKRETATLKCYPIPRHDTVYWYQQGPGQDPQFLISFYEKMQSDKGSIPDRFSAQQFSDYHSELNMSSLELGDSALYFCASSPRQGGYTFGSGTRLTVV.

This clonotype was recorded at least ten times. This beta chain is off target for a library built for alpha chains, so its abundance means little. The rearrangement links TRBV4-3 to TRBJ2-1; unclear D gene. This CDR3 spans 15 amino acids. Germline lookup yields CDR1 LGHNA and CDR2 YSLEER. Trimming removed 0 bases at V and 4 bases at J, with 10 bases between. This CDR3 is CASSQDRDWYNEQFF. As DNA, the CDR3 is TGCGCCAGCAGCCAAGATAGAGACTGGTACAATGAGCAGTTCTTC.

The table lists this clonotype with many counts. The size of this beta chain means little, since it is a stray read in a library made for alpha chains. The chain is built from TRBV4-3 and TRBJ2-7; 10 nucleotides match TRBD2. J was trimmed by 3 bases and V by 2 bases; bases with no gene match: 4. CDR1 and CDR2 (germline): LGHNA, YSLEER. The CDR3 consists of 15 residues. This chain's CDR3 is CASSQQREGYYEQYF. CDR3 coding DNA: TGCGCCAGCAGCCAACAGCGGGAGGGGTACTACGAGCAGTACTTC.

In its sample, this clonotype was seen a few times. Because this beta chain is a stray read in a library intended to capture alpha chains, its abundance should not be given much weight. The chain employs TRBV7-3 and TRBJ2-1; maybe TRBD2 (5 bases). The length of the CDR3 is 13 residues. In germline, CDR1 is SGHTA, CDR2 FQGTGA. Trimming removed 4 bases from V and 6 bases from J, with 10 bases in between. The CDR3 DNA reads TGTGCCAGCAGCTCCGGGGTGCTCAATGAGCAGTTCTTC. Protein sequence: CASSSGVLNEQFF. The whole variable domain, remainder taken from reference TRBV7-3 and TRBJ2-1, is GAGVSQTPSNKVTEKGKYVELRCDPISGHTALYWYRQSLGQGPEFLIYFQGTGAADDSGLPNDRFFAVRPEGSVSTLKIQRTERGDSAVYLCASSSGVLNEQFFGPGTRLTVL.

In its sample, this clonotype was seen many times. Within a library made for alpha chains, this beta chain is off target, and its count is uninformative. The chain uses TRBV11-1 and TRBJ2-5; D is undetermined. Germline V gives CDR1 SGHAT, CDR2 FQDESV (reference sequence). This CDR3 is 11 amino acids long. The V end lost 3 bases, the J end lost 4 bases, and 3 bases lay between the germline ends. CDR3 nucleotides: TGTGCCAGCAGCTTTGGAGAGACCCAGTACTTC. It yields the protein CASSFGETQYF.

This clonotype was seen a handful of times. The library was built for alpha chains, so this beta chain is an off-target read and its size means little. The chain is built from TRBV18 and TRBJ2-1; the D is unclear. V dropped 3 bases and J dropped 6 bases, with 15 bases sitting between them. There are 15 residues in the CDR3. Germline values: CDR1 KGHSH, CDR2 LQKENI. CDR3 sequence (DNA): TGTGCCAGCTCACCGTGGCCGCTCTGGGGCAATGAGCAGTTCTTC. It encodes CASSPWPLWGNEQFF.

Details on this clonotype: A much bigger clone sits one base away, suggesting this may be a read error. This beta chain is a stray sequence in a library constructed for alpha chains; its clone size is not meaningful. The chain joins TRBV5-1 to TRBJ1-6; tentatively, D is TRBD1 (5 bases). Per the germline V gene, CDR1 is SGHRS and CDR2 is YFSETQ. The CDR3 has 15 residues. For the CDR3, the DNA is TGCGCCAGCAGCTTGGCCCGGGGCCGAGATTCACCCCCCCACTTT. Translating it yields CASSLARGRDSPPHF.

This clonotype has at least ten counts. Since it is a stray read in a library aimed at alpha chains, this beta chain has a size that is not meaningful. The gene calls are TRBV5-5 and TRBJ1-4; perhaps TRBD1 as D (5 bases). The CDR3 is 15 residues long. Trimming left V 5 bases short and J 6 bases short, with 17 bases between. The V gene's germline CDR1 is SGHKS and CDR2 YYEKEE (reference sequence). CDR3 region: CASRYAVGADEKLFF. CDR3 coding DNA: TGTGCCAGCAGATACGCGGTTGGGGCGGATGAAAAACTGTTTTTT.

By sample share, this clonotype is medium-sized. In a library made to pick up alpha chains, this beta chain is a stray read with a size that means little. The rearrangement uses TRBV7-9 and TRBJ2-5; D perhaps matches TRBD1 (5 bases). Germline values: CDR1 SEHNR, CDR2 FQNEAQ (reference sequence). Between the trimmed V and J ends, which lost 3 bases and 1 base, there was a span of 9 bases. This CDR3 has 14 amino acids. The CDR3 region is CASSFYDSQETQYF. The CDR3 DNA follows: TGTGCCAGCAGCTTCTACGACAGCCAAGAGACCCAGTACTTC.

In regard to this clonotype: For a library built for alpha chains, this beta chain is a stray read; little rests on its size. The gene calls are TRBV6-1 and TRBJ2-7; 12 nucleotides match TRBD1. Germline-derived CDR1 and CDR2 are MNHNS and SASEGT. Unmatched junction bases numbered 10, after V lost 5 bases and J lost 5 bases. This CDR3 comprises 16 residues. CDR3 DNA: TGTGCCAGCAGTACTTTGCCGGGACAGGGGGCAAACGAGCAGTACTTC. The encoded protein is CASSTLPGQGANEQYF.

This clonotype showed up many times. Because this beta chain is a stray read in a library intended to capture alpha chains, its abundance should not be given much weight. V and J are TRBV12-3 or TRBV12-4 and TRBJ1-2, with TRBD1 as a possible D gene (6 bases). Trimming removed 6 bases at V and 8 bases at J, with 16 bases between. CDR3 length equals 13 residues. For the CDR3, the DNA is TGTGCCAGCAGACAAACAGGGATGGAGGGCTACACCTTC. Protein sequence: CASRQTGMEGYTF.

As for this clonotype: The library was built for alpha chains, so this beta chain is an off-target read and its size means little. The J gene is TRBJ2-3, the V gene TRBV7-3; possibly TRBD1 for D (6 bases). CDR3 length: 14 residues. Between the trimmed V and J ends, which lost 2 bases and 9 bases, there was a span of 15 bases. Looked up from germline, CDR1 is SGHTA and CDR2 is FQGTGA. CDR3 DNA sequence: TGTGCCAGCAGCTTAGGCCCAGCTACAGGGACGCAGTATTTT. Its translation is CASSLGPATGTQYF.

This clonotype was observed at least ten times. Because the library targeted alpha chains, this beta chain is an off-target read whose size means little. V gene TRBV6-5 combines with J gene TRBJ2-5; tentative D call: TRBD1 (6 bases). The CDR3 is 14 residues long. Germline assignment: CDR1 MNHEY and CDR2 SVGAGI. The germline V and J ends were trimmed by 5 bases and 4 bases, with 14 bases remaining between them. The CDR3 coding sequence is TGTGCCAGCAGTGGCAGGGGTTGGTTAGAGACCCAGTACTTC. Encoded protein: CASSGRGWLETQYF.

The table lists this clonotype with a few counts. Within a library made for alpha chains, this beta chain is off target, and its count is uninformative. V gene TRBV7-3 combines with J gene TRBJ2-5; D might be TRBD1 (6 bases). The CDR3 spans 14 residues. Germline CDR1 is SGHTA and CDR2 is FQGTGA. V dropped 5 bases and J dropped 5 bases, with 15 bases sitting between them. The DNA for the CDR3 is TGTGCCAGCAGCGTCCAGGGGAGCGTTGAGACCCAGTACTTC. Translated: CASSVQGSVETQYF. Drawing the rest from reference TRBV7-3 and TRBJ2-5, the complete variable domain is GAGVSQTPSNKVTEKGKYVELRCDPISGHTALYWYRQSLGQGPEFLIYFQGTGAADDSGLPNDRFFAVRPEGSVSTLKIQRTERGDSAVYLCASSVQGSVETQYFGPGTRLLVL.

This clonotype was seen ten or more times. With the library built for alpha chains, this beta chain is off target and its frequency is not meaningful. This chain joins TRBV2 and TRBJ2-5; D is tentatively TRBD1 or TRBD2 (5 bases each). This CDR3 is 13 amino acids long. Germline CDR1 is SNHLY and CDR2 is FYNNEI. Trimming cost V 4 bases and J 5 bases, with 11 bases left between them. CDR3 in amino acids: CASSGDDWETQYF. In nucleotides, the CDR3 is TGTGCCAGCAGTGGGGACGACTGGGAGACCCAGTACTTC.

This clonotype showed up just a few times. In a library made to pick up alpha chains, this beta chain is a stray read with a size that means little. The CDR3 reads CASDVTILGRRPNYGYTF. CDR3 nucleotide sequence: TGTGCCAGCGACGTGACTATTCTGGGGCGACGGCCCAACTATGGCTACACCTTC. This chain uses TRBV7-9 with TRBJ1-2; a possible D gene is TRBD1 (5 bases). Looked up from germline, CDR1 is SEHNR and CDR2 is FQNEAQ (reference sequence). The CDR3 has 18 residues. The V end lost 8 bases, the J end lost 2 bases, and 27 bases lay between the germline ends.

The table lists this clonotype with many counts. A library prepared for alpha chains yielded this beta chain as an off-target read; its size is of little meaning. In DNA, the CDR3 is TGTGCCAGCAGCCGCCGGCTCGGCGGGAACACCGGGGAGCTGTTTTTT. This codes for CASSRRLGGNTGELFF. The chain links TRBV14 to TRBJ2-2; no clear D. The germline V and J ends were trimmed by 4 bases and 1 base, with 13 bases remaining between them. The CDR3 totals 16 residues. Germline V gene lookup returns CDR1 SGHDN and CDR2 FVKESK. Together with reference TRBV14 and TRBJ2-2, the CDR3 gives the full variable domain: EAGVTQFPSHSVIEKGQTVTLRCDPISGHDNLYWYRRVMGKEIKFLLHFVKESKQDESGMPNNRFLAERTGGTYSTLKVQPAELEDSGVYFCASSRRLGGNTGELFFGEGSRLTVL.

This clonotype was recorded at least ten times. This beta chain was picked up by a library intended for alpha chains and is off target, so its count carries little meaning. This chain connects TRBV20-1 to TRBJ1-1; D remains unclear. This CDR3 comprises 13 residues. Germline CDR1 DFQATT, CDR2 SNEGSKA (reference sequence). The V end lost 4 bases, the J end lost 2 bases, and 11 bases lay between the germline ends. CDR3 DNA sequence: TGCAGTGCTAACGGCGGCGAAAACACTGAAGCTTTCTTT. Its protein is CSANGGENTEAFF.

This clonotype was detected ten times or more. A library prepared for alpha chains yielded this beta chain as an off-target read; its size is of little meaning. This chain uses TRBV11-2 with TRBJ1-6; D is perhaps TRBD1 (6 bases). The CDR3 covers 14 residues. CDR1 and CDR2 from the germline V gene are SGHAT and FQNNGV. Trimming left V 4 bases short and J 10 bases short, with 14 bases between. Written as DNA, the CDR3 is TGTGCCAGCAGCTCAGACAGGTCTGGATCACCCCTCCACTTT. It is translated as CASSSDRSGSPLHF.

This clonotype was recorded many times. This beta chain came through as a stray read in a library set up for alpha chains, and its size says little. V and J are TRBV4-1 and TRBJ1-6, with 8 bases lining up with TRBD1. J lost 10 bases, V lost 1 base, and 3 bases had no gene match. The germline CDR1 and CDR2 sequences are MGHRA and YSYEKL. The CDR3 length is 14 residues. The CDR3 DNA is TGCGCCAGCAGCCAAGCAGGGGGCGGATCACCCCTCCACTTT. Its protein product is CASSQAGGGSPLHF.

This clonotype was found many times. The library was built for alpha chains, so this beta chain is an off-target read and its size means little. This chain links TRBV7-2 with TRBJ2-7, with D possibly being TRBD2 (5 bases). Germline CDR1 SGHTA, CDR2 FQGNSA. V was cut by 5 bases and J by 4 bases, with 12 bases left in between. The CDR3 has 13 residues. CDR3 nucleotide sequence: TGTGCCAGCAGCCGAAAAGTAGCGTACGAGCAGTACTTC. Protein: CASSRKVAYEQYF.

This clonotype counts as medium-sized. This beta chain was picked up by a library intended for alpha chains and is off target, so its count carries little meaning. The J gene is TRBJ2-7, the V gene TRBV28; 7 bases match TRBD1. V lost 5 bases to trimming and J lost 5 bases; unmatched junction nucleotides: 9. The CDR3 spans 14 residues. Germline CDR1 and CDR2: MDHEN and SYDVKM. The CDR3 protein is CASSTYRGSDEQYF. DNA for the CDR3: TGTGCCAGCAGTACCTACAGGGGTTCCGACGAGCAGTACTTC.

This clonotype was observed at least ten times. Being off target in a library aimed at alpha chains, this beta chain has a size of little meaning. The CDR3 loop is CASSNPLDPTGELFF. The CDR3 nucleotides are TGTGCCAGCAGCAATCCACTAGACCCTACCGGGGAGCTGTTTTTT. The rearrangement uses TRBV7-2 and TRBJ2-2, with D perhaps matching TRBD2 (5 bases). With 5 bases removed from V and 5 bases from J, the gap between germline ends came to 15 bases. Germline V gene data show CDR1 as SGHTA and CDR2 as FQGNSA. This CDR3 has 15 amino acids.

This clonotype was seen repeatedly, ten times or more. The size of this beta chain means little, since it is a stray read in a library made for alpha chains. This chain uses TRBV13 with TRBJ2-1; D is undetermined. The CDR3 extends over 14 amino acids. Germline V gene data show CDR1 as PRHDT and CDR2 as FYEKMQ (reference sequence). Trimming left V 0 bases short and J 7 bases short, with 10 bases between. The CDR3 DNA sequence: TGTGCCAGCAGCTTAGGCCTAGATGGGAATGAGCAGTTCTTC. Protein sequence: CASSLGLDGNEQFF.

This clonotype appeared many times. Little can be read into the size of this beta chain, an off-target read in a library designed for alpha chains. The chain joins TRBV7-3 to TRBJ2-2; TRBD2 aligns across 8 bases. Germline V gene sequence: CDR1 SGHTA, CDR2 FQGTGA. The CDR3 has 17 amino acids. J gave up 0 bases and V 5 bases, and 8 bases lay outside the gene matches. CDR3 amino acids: CASSPSLGLANTGELFF. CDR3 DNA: TGTGCCAGCAGCCCCTCCTTGGGACTAGCGAACACCGGGGAGCTGTTTTTT.

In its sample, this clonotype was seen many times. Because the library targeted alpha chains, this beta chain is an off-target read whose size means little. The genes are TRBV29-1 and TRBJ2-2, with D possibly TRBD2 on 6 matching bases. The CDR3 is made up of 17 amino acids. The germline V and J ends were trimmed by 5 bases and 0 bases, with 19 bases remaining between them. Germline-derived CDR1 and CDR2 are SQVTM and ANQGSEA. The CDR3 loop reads CSVPSPFSGTNTGELFF. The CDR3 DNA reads TGCAGCGTTCCATCCCCCTTTAGCGGAACGAACACCGGGGAGCTGTTTTTT.

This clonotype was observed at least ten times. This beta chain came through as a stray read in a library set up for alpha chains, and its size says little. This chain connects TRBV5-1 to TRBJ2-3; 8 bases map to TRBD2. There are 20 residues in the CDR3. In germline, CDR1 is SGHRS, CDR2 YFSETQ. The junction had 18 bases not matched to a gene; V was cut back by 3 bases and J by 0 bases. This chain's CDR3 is CASSSPGLAGRGASTDTQYF. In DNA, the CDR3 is TGCGCCAGCAGCTCCCCCGGGCTAGCGGGTCGGGGGGCCAGCACAGATACGCAGTATTTT.

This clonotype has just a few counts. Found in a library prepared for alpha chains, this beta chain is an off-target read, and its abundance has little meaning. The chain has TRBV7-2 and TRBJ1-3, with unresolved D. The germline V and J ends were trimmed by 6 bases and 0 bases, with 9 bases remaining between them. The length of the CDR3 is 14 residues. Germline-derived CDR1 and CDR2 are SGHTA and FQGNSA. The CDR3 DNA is TGTGCCAGCAGGTCCCCGAGCTCTGGAAACACCATATATTTT. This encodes CASRSPSSGNTIYF.

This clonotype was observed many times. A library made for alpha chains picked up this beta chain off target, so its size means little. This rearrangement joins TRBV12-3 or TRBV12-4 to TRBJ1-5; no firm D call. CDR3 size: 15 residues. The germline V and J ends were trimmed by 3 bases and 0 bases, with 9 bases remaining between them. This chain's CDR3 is CASSLRDSSNQPQHF. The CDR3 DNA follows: TGTGCCAGCAGTTTGAGGGATTCTAGCAATCAGCCCCAGCATTTT.